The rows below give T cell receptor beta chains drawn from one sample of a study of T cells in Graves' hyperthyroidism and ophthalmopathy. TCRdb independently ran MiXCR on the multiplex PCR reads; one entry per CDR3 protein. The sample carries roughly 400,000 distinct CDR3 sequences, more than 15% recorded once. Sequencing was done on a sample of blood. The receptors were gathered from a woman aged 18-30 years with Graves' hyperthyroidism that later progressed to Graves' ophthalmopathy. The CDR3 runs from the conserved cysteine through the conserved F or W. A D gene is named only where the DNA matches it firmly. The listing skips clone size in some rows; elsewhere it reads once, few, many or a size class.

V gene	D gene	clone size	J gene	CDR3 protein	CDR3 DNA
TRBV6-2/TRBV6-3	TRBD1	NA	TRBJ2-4	CASSLGTGEKYF	TGTGCCAGCAGTTTAGGGACAGGGGAAAAGTACTTC
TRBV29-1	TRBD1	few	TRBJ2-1	CSVHRDSAPNEQFF	TGCAGCGTTCATCGGGACAGCGCACCCAATGAGCAGTTCTTC
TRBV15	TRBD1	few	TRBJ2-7	CATRFRDSHSYEQYF	TGTGCCACCAGGTTCCGGGACAGCCACTCCTACGAGCAGTACTTC
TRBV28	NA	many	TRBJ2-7	CASSPDGLATEQYF	TGTGCCAGCAGTCCAGACGGCCTAGCGACCGAGCAGTACTTC
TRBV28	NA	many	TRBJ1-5	CASSLLAQPQHF	TGTGCCAGCAGTTTACTTGCTCAGCCCCAGCATTTT
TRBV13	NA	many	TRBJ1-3	CASSLDSSGNTIYF	TGTGCCAGCAGCTTAGATAGCTCTGGAAACACCATATATTTT
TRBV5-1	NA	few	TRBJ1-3	CASSLESPRLSGNTIYF	TGCGCCAGCAGCTTGGAAAGTCCCAGGTTATCCGGAAACACCATATATTTT
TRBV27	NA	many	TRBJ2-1	CASSLGLHNEQFF	TGTGCCAGCAGTTTGGGACTTCACAATGAGCAGTTCTTC
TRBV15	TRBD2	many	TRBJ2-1	CATTPGSGRHEQFF	TGTGCCACCACCCCGGGTAGCGGGAGGCATGAGCAGTTCTTC
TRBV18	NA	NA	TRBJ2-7	CASSPVWTGMTYEQYF	TGTGCCAGCTCACCAGTCTGGACCGGGATGACCTACGAGCAGTACTTC
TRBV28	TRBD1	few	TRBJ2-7	CASFESIGTGVPYEQYF	TGTGCCAGCTTTGAGTCTATCGGGACAGGGGTCCCCTACGAGCAGTACTTC